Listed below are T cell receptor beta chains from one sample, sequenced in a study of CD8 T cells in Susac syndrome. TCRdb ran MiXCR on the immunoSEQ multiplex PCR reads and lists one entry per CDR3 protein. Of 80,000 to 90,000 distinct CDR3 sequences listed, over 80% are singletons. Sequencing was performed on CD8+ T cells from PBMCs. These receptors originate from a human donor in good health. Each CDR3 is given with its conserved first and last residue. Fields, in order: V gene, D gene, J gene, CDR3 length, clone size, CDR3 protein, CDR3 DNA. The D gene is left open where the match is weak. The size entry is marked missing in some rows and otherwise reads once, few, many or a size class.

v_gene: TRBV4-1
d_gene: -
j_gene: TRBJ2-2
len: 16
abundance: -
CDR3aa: CASSALGGDPSGELFF
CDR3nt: TGCGCCAGCAGCGCACTAGGGGGGGATCCCTCCGGGGAGCTGTTTTTT

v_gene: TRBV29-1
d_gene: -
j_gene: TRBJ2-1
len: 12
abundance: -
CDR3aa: CSVDTGTREQFF
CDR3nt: TGCAGCGTCGATACAGGGACTCGTGAGCAGTTCTTC

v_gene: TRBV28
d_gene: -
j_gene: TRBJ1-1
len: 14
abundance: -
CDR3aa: CASSLKKGDTEAFF
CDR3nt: TGTGCCAGCAGTTTAAAAAAGGGAGACACTGAAGCTTTCTTT

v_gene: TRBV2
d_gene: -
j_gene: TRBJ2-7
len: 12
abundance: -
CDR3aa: CASGGTSYEQYF
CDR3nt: TGTGCCAGCGGGGGGACCTCCTACGAGCAGTACTTC

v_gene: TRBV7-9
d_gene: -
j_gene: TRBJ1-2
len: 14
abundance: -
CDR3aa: CASSPWQGGYGYTF
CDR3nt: TGTGCCAGCAGCCCGTGGCAGGGAGGCTATGGCTACACCTTC

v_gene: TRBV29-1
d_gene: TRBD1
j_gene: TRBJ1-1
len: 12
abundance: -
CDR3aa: CSVWGTEGEAFF
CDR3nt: TGCAGCGTGTGGGGGACAGAGGGTGAAGCTTTCTTT

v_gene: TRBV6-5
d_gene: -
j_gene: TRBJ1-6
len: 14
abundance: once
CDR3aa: CASSYSFLNSPLHF
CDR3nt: TGTGCCAGCAGTTACTCTTTCCTGAATTCACCCCTCCACTTT

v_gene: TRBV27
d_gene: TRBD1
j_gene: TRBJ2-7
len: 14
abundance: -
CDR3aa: CASSLERQGYEQYF
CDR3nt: TGTGCCAGCAGTTTAGAAAGACAGGGATACGAGCAGTACTTC

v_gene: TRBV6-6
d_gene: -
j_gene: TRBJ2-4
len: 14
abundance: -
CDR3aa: CASSYSEGDPAQYF
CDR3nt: TGTGCCAGCAGTTACTCGGAGGGGGACCCCGCCCAGTACTTC

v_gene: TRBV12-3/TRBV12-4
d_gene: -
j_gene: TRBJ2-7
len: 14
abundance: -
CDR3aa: CASRGQEGNYEQYF
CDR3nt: TGTGCCAGCAGGGGTCAAGAGGGGAATTACGAGCAGTACTTC

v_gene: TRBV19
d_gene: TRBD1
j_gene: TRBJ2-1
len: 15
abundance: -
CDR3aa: CASSSGTGSYNEQFF
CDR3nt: TGTGCCAGTAGTTCCGGGACAGGGTCCTACAATGAGCAGTTCTTC

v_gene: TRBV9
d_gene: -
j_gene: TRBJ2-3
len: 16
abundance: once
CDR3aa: CASSVEGGTATDTQYF
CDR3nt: TGTGCCAGCAGCGTAGAGGGGGGGACAGCCACAGATACGCAGTATTTT

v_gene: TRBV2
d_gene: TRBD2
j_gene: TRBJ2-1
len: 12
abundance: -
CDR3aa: CASSERLAEQFF
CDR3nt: TGTGCCAGCAGTGAAAGACTAGCGGAGCAGTTCTTC

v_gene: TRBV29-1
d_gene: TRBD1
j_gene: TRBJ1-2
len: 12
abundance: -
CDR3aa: CSDRQGSGGYTF
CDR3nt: TGCAGCGACAGACAGGGCTCCGGGGGCTACACCTTC

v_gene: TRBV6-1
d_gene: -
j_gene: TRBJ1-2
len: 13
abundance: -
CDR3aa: CASSEGENYGYTF
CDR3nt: TGTGCCAGCAGTGAGGGTGAAAACTATGGCTACACCTTC

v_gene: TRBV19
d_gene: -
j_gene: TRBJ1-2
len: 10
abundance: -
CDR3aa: CASMAGGYTF
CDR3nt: TGTGCCAGTATGGCGGGTGGCTACACCTTC

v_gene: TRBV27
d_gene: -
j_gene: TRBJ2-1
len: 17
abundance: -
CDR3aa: CASGAAFGLGSYNEQFF
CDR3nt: TGTGCCAGCGGAGCCGCCTTTGGGCTGGGCTCCTACAATGAGCAGTTCTTC

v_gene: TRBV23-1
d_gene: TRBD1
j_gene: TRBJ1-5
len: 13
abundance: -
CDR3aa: CASRDRGRQPQHF
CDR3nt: TGCGCCAGCAGGGACAGGGGGCGTCAGCCCCAGCATTTT

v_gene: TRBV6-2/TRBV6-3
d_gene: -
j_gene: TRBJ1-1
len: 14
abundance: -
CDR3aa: CASSPNALNTEAFF
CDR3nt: TGTGCCAGCAGTCCCAACGCGTTGAACACTGAAGCTTTCTTT

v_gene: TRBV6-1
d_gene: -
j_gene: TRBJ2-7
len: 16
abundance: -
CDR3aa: CASSESGPQAYYEQYF
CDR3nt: TGTGCCAGCAGCGAAAGCGGCCCGCAGGCCTACTACGAGCAGTACTTC